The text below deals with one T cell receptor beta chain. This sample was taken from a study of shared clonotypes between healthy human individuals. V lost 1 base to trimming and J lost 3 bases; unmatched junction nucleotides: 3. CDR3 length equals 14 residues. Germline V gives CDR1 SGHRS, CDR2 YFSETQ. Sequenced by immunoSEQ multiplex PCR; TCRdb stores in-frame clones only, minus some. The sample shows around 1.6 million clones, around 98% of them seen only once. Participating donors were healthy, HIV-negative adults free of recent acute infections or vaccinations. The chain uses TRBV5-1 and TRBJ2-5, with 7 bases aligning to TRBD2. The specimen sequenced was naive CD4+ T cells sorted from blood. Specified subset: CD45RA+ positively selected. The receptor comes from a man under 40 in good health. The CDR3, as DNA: TGCGCCAGCAGCTTGAAGGCGGGAGAAGAGACCCAGTACTTC. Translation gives CASSLKAGEETQYF.